This T cell receptor beta chain derives from a study of blood T cell repertoires in COVID-19. CDR3 length: 11 residues. Trimming removed 5 bases from V and 12 bases from J, with 10 bases in between. Germline V gene data show CDR1 as KGHDR and CDR2 as SFDVKD. TCRdb keeps only in-frame clones here, not all; method: immunoSEQ multiplex PCR. The table lists around 430,000 clones, 87% of them singletons. This clonotype was obtained from a woman aged 50 to 60 who had recovered from COVID-19. Sequences were obtained from PBMCs or T cells enriched from blood (not recorded which). The V gene is TRBV24-1, the J gene TRBJ2-1, with unresolved D. The CDR3: CATSVPDWQFF. The CDR3 nucleotides are TGTGCCACCAGTGTCCCTGACTGGCAGTTCTTC.